The 4 T cell receptor beta chains in this list originate from one sample, sequenced in a study of T cell repertoires in cytomegalovirus infection. Their specific antigens are unknown. Each CDR3 protein is one row after TCRdb ran MiXCR on the reads. The sample carries 450,000 to 550,000 distinct CDR3 sequences, approximately 46% recorded once. The material sequenced was cultured PBMCs, taken from culture after CMV antigen stimulation. Every receptor here comes from a human donor in good health (CMV status not recorded). Some clones in this sample may be carry-over from other donors' samples.

This clonotype was picked up one time. The chain carries TRBV6-6 and TRBJ2-7; D not certain. This CDR3 spans 14 amino acids. Germline CDR1 reads MNHNY; CDR2 reads SVGAGI (reference sequence). V was clipped by 7 bases and J by 2 bases, with 15 bases between them. CDR3 sequence: CASNSAGFPYEQYF. The CDR3 DNA reads TGTGCCAGCAATTCGGCAGGTTTTCCCTACGAGCAGTACTTC.

The chain is built from TRBV20-1 and TRBJ2-3; D uncertain. CDR3 length: 14 amino acids. The germline V gene encodes CDR1 DFQATT and CDR2 SNEGSKA (reference sequence). V shed 6 bases and J shed 2 bases, with 15 bases lying between them. The CDR3 here is CSARAVQITDTQYF. The DNA of the CDR3 is TGCAGTGCCCGCGCTGTACAGATCACAGATACGCAGTATTTT.

This clonotype has a handful of counts. V usage is TRBV7-8 and J usage is TRBJ1-4; D is unclear. The V gene lost 1 base and the J gene lost 8 bases, with 14 bases spanning the gap. The CDR3 is 15 amino acids. Germline loops: CDR1 SGHVS, CDR2 FQNEAQ. The CDR3 sequence: CASSLVSTIPEKLFF. The CDR3 DNA follows: TGTGCCAGCAGCTTAGTGAGCACCATTCCGGAAAAACTGTTTTTT. Variable domain in full (rest from reference TRBV7-8 and TRBJ1-4): GAGVSQSPRYKVAKRGQDVALRCDPISGHVSLFWYQQALGQGPEFLTYFQNEAQLDKSGLPSDRFFAERPEGSVSTLKIQRTQQEDSAVYLCASSLVSTIPEKLFFGSGTQLSVL.

The chain couples TRBV7-9 to TRBJ1-3; weak D call: TRBD1 (6 bases). The germline gives CDR1 SEHNR, CDR2 FQNEAQ (reference sequence). The ends were cut back, 4 bases at V and 0 bases at J, with 16 bases in the middle. The CDR3 extends over 17 amino acids. The CDR3 sequence: CASSSSRGKSSGNTIYF. For the CDR3, the DNA is TGTGCCAGCAGCTCGTCGAGGGGGAAGAGCTCTGGAAACACCATATATTTT.